The 9 T cell receptor beta chains presented below share a single source sample, sequenced in a study of blood T cells in healthy people across ages. The use of a sample-barcoded 5' primer and a J-beta primer mix characterized a second PCR of roughly 7 to 11 cycles. Via MiXCR, TCRdb re-called the 5' RACE reads, giving one row per CDR3 protein. This table has 1.8 million or so distinct CDR3 sequences, 30% to 40% appearing once. Sequenced material: blood. Source of these receptors: a human donor in good health.

V gene TRBV18 combines with J gene TRBJ2-6, with D perhaps TRBD1 (6 bases). Deletions cut 0 bases from V and 2 bases from J, with 11 bases between. Germline V gene data show CDR1 as KGHSH and CDR2 as LQKENI. This CDR3 has 17 amino acids. The CDR3 nucleotides read TGTGCCAGCTCACCACCAAGGTCAGGGGCTGGGGCCAACGTCCTGACTTTC. Protein: CASSPPRSGAGANVLTF.

This clonotype has a handful of counts. The chain is built from TRBV6-2 or TRBV6-3 and TRBJ1-5, with D unclear. Per the germline V gene, CDR1 is MNHEY and CDR2 is SVGEGT. Trimming removed 6 bases at V and 0 bases at J, with 9 bases between. The CDR3 runs to 14 residues. CDR3 amino acids: CASRNGGSNQPQHF. As DNA, the CDR3 is TGTGCCAGCAGGAACGGTGGTAGCAATCAGCCCCAGCATTTT.

The chain uses TRBV3-1 and TRBJ1-2; unclear D gene. From germline, CDR1 is LGHDT and CDR2 YNNKEL (reference sequence). Trimming removed 2 bases at V and 0 bases at J, with 10 bases between. CDR3 length: 15 amino acids. The CDR3 DNA reads TGTGCCAGCAGCCAATTGGCTTTATCTAACTATGGCTACACCTTC. Its translation: CASSQLALSNYGYTF.

In its sample, this clonotype was seen many times. The genes are TRBV14 and TRBJ2-3; D is unclear. The ends were cut back, 3 bases at V and 9 bases at J, with 7 bases in the middle. Germline loops: CDR1 SGHDN, CDR2 FVKESK. This CDR3 comprises 11 residues. CDR3 coding DNA: TGTGCCAGCAGCCAGGGAAGCACGCAGTATTTT. Translating it yields CASSQGSTQYF.

Regarding this clonotype: One end of the junction is discordant with germline, which a read error may explain. The chain carries TRBV12-3 or TRBV12-4 and TRBJ2-3; 7 positions agree with TRBD1. The CDR3 is 16 amino acids. CDR3 sequence (DNA): TGTGCCAGCAGATACGTACAGGGGCGAGGCACAGATACGCGGTATTTT. Translating gives CASRYVQGRGTDTRYF.

The V and J genes are TRBV6-5 and TRBJ2-3; 9 nucleotides agree with TRBD2. V lost 5 bases and J lost 4; bases outside the gene matches: 1. The length of the CDR3 is 13 residues. Looked up from germline, CDR1 is MNHEY and CDR2 is SVGAGI. CDR3: CASSVAGADTQYF. The CDR3 DNA sequence: TGTGCCAGCAGTGTAGCGGGGGCAGATACGCAGTATTTT.

CDR3 coding DNA: TGTGCCAGCAGTTTAGTCCTGGGGCCTCTCACAGATACGCAGTATTTT. This gives the protein CASSLVLGPLTDTQYF. The chain has TRBV12-3 or TRBV12-4 and TRBJ2-3; D might be TRBD1 (5 bases). The CDR3 has 16 residues. V dropped 1 base and J dropped 2 bases, with 13 bases sitting between them.

This clonotype was observed at least ten times. V and J are TRBV27 and TRBJ2-5; D is tentatively TRBD1 or TRBD2 (5 bases each). This CDR3 has 13 amino acids. Per the germline V gene, CDR1 is MNHEY and CDR2 is SMNVEV (reference sequence). The germline V and J ends were trimmed by 2 bases and 5 bases, with 9 bases remaining between them. CDR3 in DNA: TGTGCCAGCAGTTTAAATGGGGGTGAGACCCAGTACTTC. It specifies CASSLNGGETQYF.

This clonotype was counted only a few times. The J gene is TRBJ2-7, the V gene TRBV5-1; D remains ambiguous. Germline loops: CDR1 SGHRS, CDR2 YFSETQ. With 7 bases removed from V and 1 base from J, the gap between germline ends came to 9 bases. The CDR3 loop spans 12 amino acids. CDR3 in DNA: TGCGCCAGCGGCGATTATTCCTACGAGCAGTACTTC. It specifies CASGDYSYEQYF.